The present TCR beta chain was sequenced within a study of post-analysis software for immune sequencing data. Looking at the study overall: Secondary progressive, relapsing-remitting and progressive-relapsing multiple sclerosis were among the included disease courses.

Broader study findings: A handful of TRBV segments were significantly more frequent in patients than in controls. TRBV5-6, TRBV5-1 and TRBV20-1 were among these segments.

Details on this clonotype: Its antigen remains unidentified.

The TCR beta cDNA libraries carried unique molecular identifiers. A population of about 0.95 to 11 million T cells gave rise to roughly 0.5 million cDNA molecules. TCRdb recomputed calls from the PCR reads with MiXCR, one row per CDR3 protein. Found here are hundreds of thousands of distinct CDR3 sequences, around 53% of them singletons; the top ten hold 4.6%. CDR3 length: 14 amino acids. The germline gives CDR1 SGHRS, CDR2 YFSETQ. V lost 4 bases to trimming and J lost 12 bases, with 20 bases between them. Sequencing input: blood. The chain joins TRBV5-1 to TRBJ2-1; D unresolved. This receptor was identified in a girl between 10 and 17 years old with multiple sclerosis. CDR3 nucleotide sequence: TGCGCCAGCAGCCCTCGTGCCAGTTTAGCTGCGCAGTTCTTC. It encodes CASSPRASLAAQFF.